This passage covers 20 T cell receptor beta chains from one sample sequenced in a study of blood T cell repertoires in COVID-19. Measured with immunoSEQ multiplex PCR; TCRdb has only the in-frame clones, and not every one. Of about 59,000 clones listed, more than 60% are singletons. Sequences were obtained from peripheral blood. These receptors all come from a woman aged 45 to 65 with active or convalescent COVID-19.

This sequence joins TRBV27 and TRBJ2-1; no firm D call. Trimming took 3 bases from V and 0 from J, leaving 12 bases between them. Germline V lookup: CDR1 MNHEY, CDR2 SMNVEV (reference sequence). This CDR3 has 16 amino acids. This CDR3 reads CASSFLTRSSYNEQFF. CDR3 nucleotides: TGTGCCAGCAGTTTTCTAACGCGTAGCTCCTACAATGAGCAGTTCTTC.

This clone has just one count. The chain uses TRBV6-5 and TRBJ1-2; the match to TRBD1 covers 11 bases. This CDR3 spans 14 amino acids. Germline loops: CDR1 MNHEY, CDR2 SVGAGI. Trimming removed 7 bases from V and 5 bases from J; junction bases left unmatched: 6. CDR3 in DNA: TGTGCCAGCACCTGGACAGGGGGCGTTTATGGCTACACCTTC. Translated, it gives CASTWTGGVYGYTF.

This clone was recorded only once. The chain links TRBV3-1 (or the pseudogene TRBV3-2) to TRBJ2-7, with 13 bases identical to TRBD2. The germline V gene encodes CDR1 LGHDT and CDR2 YNNKEL (reference sequence). This CDR3 is built from 18 residues. V gave up 0 bases and J gave up 3 bases; unmatched junction bases: 8. The CDR3 DNA sequence: TGTGCCAGCAGCCAAGATCAGGGGACTAGCGGGACGGTCTACGAGCAGTACTTC. Protein: CASSQDQGTSGTVYEQYF.

The J gene is TRBJ2-1, the V gene TRBV2; 11 nucleotides align to TRBD2. CDR1 and CDR2 from the germline V gene are SNHLY and FYNNEI. CDR3 length: 15 amino acids. J was trimmed by 12 bases and V by 2 bases; bases with no gene match: 9. The CDR3 spells CASSEMGLAEKRQFF. CDR3 in DNA: TGTGCCAGCAGTGAAATGGGACTAGCGGAGAAGAGGCAGTTCTTC. Filled out from reference TRBV2 and TRBJ2-1, the complete variable domain reads EPEVTQTPSHQVTQMGQEVILRCVPISNHLYFYWYRQILGQKVEFLVSFYNNEISEKSEIFDDQFSVERPDGSNFTLKIRSTKLEDSAMYFCASSEMGLAEKRQFFGPGTRLTVL.

The rearrangement uses TRBV28 and TRBJ1-2; D uncertain. This CDR3 region has 15 residues. The germline V gene encodes CDR1 MDHEN and CDR2 SYDVKM. The germline V and J ends were trimmed by 6 bases and 3 bases, with 17 bases remaining between them. The DNA of the CDR3 is TGTGCCAGCAGAACTATCGGTTTGGTCCACTATGGCTACACCTTC. It yields the protein CASRTIGLVHYGYTF.

The J gene is TRBJ2-3, the V gene TRBV5-1; 15 bases line up with TRBD2. Germline loops: CDR1 SGHRS, CDR2 YFSETQ. The V segment lost 5 bases and the J segment 2 bases; nucleotides outside the gene matches: 9. The CDR3 extends over 18 amino acids. CDR3 nucleotide sequence: TGCGCCAGCAGGAAGGGACTAGCGGGAGGTCGTCTCACAGATACGCAGTATTTT. Encoded protein: CASRKGLAGGRLTDTQYF.

CDR3 bases: TGTGCCAGCAGTCGGACAGGGTTGGGTAATGAAAAACTGTTTTTT. Protein sequence: CASSRTGLGNEKLFF. V is TRBV6-5 and J is TRBJ1-4; 8 nucleotides align to TRBD1. Germline values: CDR1 MNHEY, CDR2 SVGAGI. After removal of 5 bases from V and 4 bases from J, the junction contained 6 bases not matched to a gene. The CDR3 spans 15 residues.

The gene calls are TRBV11-2 and TRBJ1-2; D not resolved. Germline V CDR1 and CDR2: SGHAT, FQNNGV. The CDR3 spans 13 residues. Trimming cost V 4 bases and J 4 bases, with 10 bases left between them. The CDR3 region is CASSSPAGYGYTF. CDR3 in DNA: TGTGCCAGCAGCTCGCCAGCGGGCTATGGCTACACCTTC.

This sequence joins TRBV2 and TRBJ1-3, with a tentative D call TRBD1 (6 bases). Trimming removed 7 bases at V and 0 bases at J, with 16 bases between. Germline loops: CDR1 SNHLY, CDR2 FYNNEI. This CDR3 contains 16 residues. This CDR3 reads CASTFTLGASGNTIYF. The DNA of the CDR3 is TGTGCCAGCACCTTTACTCTGGGGGCCTCTGGAAACACCATATATTTT.

The rearrangement uses TRBV3-1 (or the pseudogene TRBV3-2) and TRBJ1-1, with 8 bases aligning to TRBD1. The CDR3 totals 16 residues. V shed 4 bases, J shed 1 base, and the junction held 8 bases outside the gene matches. CDR1 is LGHDT and CDR2 is YNNKEL in the germline V gene (reference sequence). The CDR3 sequence is CASSLLTGTGNTEAFF. The CDR3 bases are TGTGCCAGCAGCCTTTTAACGGGGACAGGGAACACTGAAGCTTTCTTT.

This rearrangement joins TRBV4-2 to TRBJ2-7; 8 bases are shared with TRBD2. This CDR3 comprises 15 residues. V was clipped by 4 bases and J by 1 base; unmatched bases: 6. Per germline, CDR1 LGHNA and CDR2 YNFKEQ. CDR3 in DNA: TGTGCCAGCAGCCCGACTGCGGGAGGATCCTACGAGCAGTACTTC. Its protein product is CASSPTAGGSYEQYF.

This clone was seen a handful of times. Written as DNA, the CDR3 is TGTGCCACCAGTGGTCCGGGACAGGGTGACTATGGCTACACCTTC. It specifies CATSGPGQGDYGYTF. The rearrangement uses TRBV24-1 and TRBJ1-2; TRBD1 aligns across 9 bases. The CDR3 length is 15 residues. V trimming: 5 bases; J trimming: 3 bases; junction bases outside the gene matches: 6. Germline assignment: CDR1 KGHDR and CDR2 SFDVKD.

This clone was detected once. This rearrangement joins TRBV5-6 to TRBJ2-7; TRBD2 matches at 12 bases. The CDR3 is 17 residues long. Losses at the gene ends were 4 bases for V and 2 bases for J; bases not matched to a gene: 10. Per the germline V gene, CDR1 is SGHDT and CDR2 is YYEEEE. CDR3 nucleotides: TGTGCCAGCAGCCCGGAGGGGGGACTAGCGGGCCCCTACGAGCAGTACTTC. As protein: CASSPEGGLAGPYEQYF.

CDR3 DNA sequence: TGTGCCACCAGTGATACAGGGGGCAACTATGGCTACACCTTC. It codes for CATSDTGGNYGYTF. This chain connects TRBV24-1 to TRBJ1-2, with 9 nucleotides matching TRBD1. V gave up 3 bases and J gave up 2 bases; unmatched junction bases: 0. Germline values: CDR1 KGHDR, CDR2 SFDVKD. The CDR3 is made up of 14 amino acids.

This rearrangement joins TRBV6-1 to TRBJ1-5; D might be TRBD1 (5 bases). Germline V gene data show CDR1 as MNHNS and CDR2 as SASEGT. CDR3 length: 16 residues. Deletions cut 2 bases from V and 4 bases from J, with 15 bases between. This CDR3 reads CASSELYRGSNQPQHF. CDR3 nucleotides: TGTGCCAGCAGTGAACTTTACCGGGGGTCGAATCAGCCCCAGCATTTT.

This chain joins TRBV28 and TRBJ1-2; 11 bases match TRBD1. Germline values: CDR1 MDHEN, CDR2 SYDVKM. The CDR3 consists of 19 residues. The V gene end was trimmed by 5 bases and the J gene end by 2 bases; junction bases not matched to a gene: 16. The CDR3 DNA sequence: TGTGCCAGCAGTCCCTTGGGACTGGACAGGGGGCTAGGAAACTATGGCTACACCTTC. Translated: CASSPLGLDRGLGNYGYTF.

This clone was counted a few times. The chain carries TRBV5-4 and TRBJ1-4; TRBD1 matches 11 bases. The germline gives CDR1 SGHNT, CDR2 YYREEE (reference sequence). Trimming at V came to 0 bases and at J to 7 bases, leaving 2 bases not matched to a gene. The CDR3 has 15 amino acids. The CDR3 sequence: CASSLAGTGGEKLFF. The CDR3 DNA follows: TGTGCCAGCAGCTTGGCGGGGACAGGGGGTGAAAAACTGTTTTTT. Combining the CDR3 with reference TRBV5-4 and TRBJ1-4 gives the whole variable domain ETGVTQSPTHLIKTRGQQVTLRCSSQSGHNTVSWYQQALGQGPQFIFQYYREEENGRGNFPPRFSGLQFPNYSSELNVNALELDDSALYLCASSLAGTGGEKLFFGSGTQLSVL.

This clone came up a few times. The V gene is TRBV15, the J gene TRBJ1-1; no firm D call. Trimming took 5 bases from V and 4 from J, leaving 14 bases between them. In germline, CDR1 is LNHNV, CDR2 YYDKDF (reference sequence). The CDR3 sequence is 14 residues long. CDR3 residues: CATSPGVSFTEAFF. The DNA for the CDR3 is TGTGCCACCAGCCCCGGGGTGAGTTTCACTGAAGCTTTCTTT. Variable domain in full (rest from reference TRBV15 and TRBJ1-1): DAMVIQNPRYQVTQFGKPVTLSCSQTLNHNVMYWYQQKSSQAPKLLFHYYDKDFNNEADTPDNFQSRRPNTSFCFLDIRSPGLGDTAMYLCATSPGVSFTEAFFGQGTRLTVV.

The CDR3 loop is CASSQVMVAEQYF. The DNA for the CDR3 is TGTGCCAGCAGCCAAGTGATGGTGGCCGAGCAGTACTTC. The V call is TRBV14, the J call TRBJ2-7, with unresolved D. Trimming took off 1 base at V and 6 bases at J, with 10 bases between the two ends. CDR3 length equals 13 residues. In germline, CDR1 is SGHDN, CDR2 FVKESK.

This clone showed up many times. DNA for the CDR3: TGTGCCAGCAGTGCCCAGGGGATTTCCTACAATGAGCAGTTCTTC. Its protein is CASSAQGISYNEQFF. The J gene is TRBJ2-1, the V gene TRBV2; possible D gene TRBD1, 6 bases. Per germline, CDR1 SNHLY and CDR2 FYNNEI. V dropped 4 bases and J dropped 1 base, with 11 bases sitting between them. This CDR3 contains 15 residues.